This T cell receptor (beta chain) was sequenced during a study of memory CD4+ T cells and cytomegalovirus serostatus. Trimming removed 6 bases from V and 5 bases from J, with 11 bases in between. The CDR3 is 13 amino acids. CDR1 is KGHSH and CDR2 is LQKENI in the germline V gene. The sort gate was single viable CD3+CD4+CD8-CD45RO+ cells for memory CD4+ T cells. Data came from immunoSEQ multiplex PCR; TCRdb stores just in-frame clones and leaves some out. The top ten clones hold less than 2.5% of a sample with under 55,000 clones, around 88% of them seen once. The table lists this clone with a few counts.

V usage is TRBV18 and J usage is TRBJ1-5, with a weak D call TRBD1 (5 bases). Sequenced: memory CD4+ T cells from blood. This receptor was obtained from an adult in good health and CMV-seropositive. DNA for the CDR3: TGTGCCAGCTCCGGGGACTTGGATCAGCCCCAGCATTTT. Protein product: CASSGDLDQPQHF.